This is a list of T cell receptor beta chains from one sample in a study of response to subunit inactivated influenza vaccine. TCRdb reprocessed the RT-PCR reads with MiXCR, giving one entry per CDR3 protein. The data show about 800,000 distinct CDR3 sequences, 21% seen once. Sample: PBMCs from blood, taken 5 days after vaccination. The receptors shown here come from a man between 50 and 59 years old who received an inactivated influenza vaccine. Both conserved end residues are part of each CDR3. The D gene is left open where the match is weak. Clone sizes are given selectively: once, few, many, or a class where the clone is expanded.

size: few; V: TRBV6-5; D: NA; J: TRBJ2-7; CDR3: CASSYLGRGYEQYF; DNA: TGTGCCAGCAGTTACCTCGGCAGGGGTTACGAGCAGTACTTC
size: NA; V: TRBV28; D: NA; J: TRBJ2-7; CDR3: CASRETGMAPYEQYF; DNA: TGTGCCAGCAGAGAAACAGGGATGGCCCCCTACGAGCAGTACTTC
size: NA; V: TRBV6-2/TRBV6-3; D: TRBD2; J: TRBJ2-1; CDR3: CASSGGGLAGAYNEQFF; DNA: TGTGCCAGCAGTGGCGGTGGACTAGCGGGTGCTTACAATGAGCAGTTCTTC
size: NA; V: TRBV25-1; D: NA; J: TRBJ2-3; CDR3: CASRTHTDTQYF; DNA: TGTGCCAGCAGGACGCACACAGATACGCAGTATTTT
size: many; V: TRBV20-1; D: NA; J: TRBJ1-1; CDR3: CSAMEGHPNTEAFF; DNA: TGCAGTGCAATGGAGGGACACCCGAACACTGAAGCTTTCTTT
size: NA; V: TRBV20-1; D: TRBD1; J: TRBJ2-7; CDR3: CSARGQGRVYEQYF; DNA: TGCAGTGCTAGAGGACAGGGACGGGTCTACGAGCAGTACTTC
size: NA; V: TRBV11-2; D: TRBD2; J: TRBJ2-1; CDR3: CASSLSWAGGPDEQFF; DNA: TGTGCCAGCAGCTTATCTTGGGCGGGAGGGCCCGATGAGCAGTTCTTC
size: few; V: TRBV20-1; D: NA; J: TRBJ1-2; CDR3: CSARERTPTNYGYTF; DNA: TGCAGTGCTAGAGAGCGGACGCCGACTAACTATGGCTACACCTTC
size: NA; V: TRBV6-5; D: TRBD1; J: TRBJ2-7; CDR3: CASSYRTGLNEQYF; DNA: TGTGCCAGCAGTTACCGGACAGGGTTGAACGAGCAGTACTTC
size: few; V: TRBV20-1; D: TRBD2; J: TRBJ2-1; CDR3: CSARDLVAGGSYNEQFF; DNA: TGCAGTGCTAGAGATTTGGTAGCGGGTGGTTCCTACAATGAGCAGTTCTTC
size: few; V: TRBV30; D: TRBD1; J: TRBJ2-1; CDR3: CAWRAKILDRGHNEQFF; DNA: TGTGCCTGGAGGGCCAAGATACTCGACAGGGGACACAATGAGCAGTTCTTC
size: NA; V: TRBV12-3/TRBV12-4; D: NA; J: TRBJ1-2; CDR3: CASRSDRFAGDGYTF; DNA: TGTGCCAGCAGAAGCGACAGGTTTGCAGGGGATGGCTACACCTTC
size: NA; V: TRBV20-1; D: NA; J: TRBJ2-1; CDR3: CSAEVGTYNEQFF; DNA: TGCAGTGCCGAAGTGGGCACCTACAATGAGCAGTTCTTC
size: many; V: TRBV20-1; D: TRBD2; J: TRBJ2-7; CDR3: CSARQYRIAGRIDEQYF; DNA: TGCAGTGCTAGACAATACCGGATAGCGGGAAGGATAGACGAGCAGTACTTC
size: many; V: TRBV9; D: NA; J: TRBJ1-5; CDR3: CASSAGATAGNQPQHF; DNA: TGTGCCAGCAGCGCAGGGGCCACGGCGGGCAATCAGCCCCAGCATTTT
size: few; V: TRBV5-6; D: TRBD1; J: TRBJ2-7; CDR3: CASSFGTDRWYF; DNA: TGTGCCAGCAGCTTCGGGACAGACCGATGGTACTTC
size: few; V: TRBV12-3/TRBV12-4; D: NA; J: TRBJ2-1; CDR3: CASSSLLGLSEQFF; DNA: TGTGCCAGCAGTTCTTTGCTAGGTTTGAGTGAGCAGTTCTTC
size: NA; V: TRBV5-4; D: NA; J: TRBJ2-1; CDR3: CASRGLDAQFF; DNA: TGTGCCAGCAGGGGGCTGGACGCGCAGTTCTTC
size: once; V: TRBV7-9; D: NA; J: TRBJ2-3; CDR3: CASRSTAGRVPDTQYF; DNA: TGTGCCAGCAGATCTACCGCCGGCAGGGTCCCAGATACGCAGTATTTT
size: few; V: TRBV7-9; D: NA; J: TRBJ1-2; CDR3: CASSFGGIGYTF; DNA: TGTGCCAGCAGCTTTGGAGGGATCGGCTACACCTTC
size: many; V: TRBV3-1; D: TRBD2; J: TRBJ2-7; CDR3: CASSQGTSGGYEQYF; DNA: TGTGCCAGCAGCCAAGGGACTAGCGGGGGGTACGAGCAGTACTTC
size: once; V: TRBV20-1; D: TRBD1; J: TRBJ1-1; CDR3: CSAGLRQGQRHMNTEAFF; DNA: TGCAGTGCTGGCTTAAGACAGGGTCAGAGGCACATGAACACTGAAGCTTTCTTT
size: few; V: TRBV27; D: NA; J: TRBJ2-7; CDR3: CASSFLFGETYEQYF; DNA: TGTGCCAGCAGTTTCCTATTTGGGGAGACCTACGAGCAGTACTTC
size: NA; V: TRBV6-2/TRBV6-3; D: TRBD2; J: TRBJ2-5; CDR3: CASRRGGRETQYF; DNA: TGTGCCAGCAGGCGGGGGGGGAGAGAGACCCAGTACTTC
size: NA; V: TRBV28; D: TRBD2; J: TRBJ2-1; CDR3: CASSLSGGAVNEQFF; DNA: TGTGCCAGCAGTCTAAGCGGGGGGGCAGTCAATGAGCAGTTCTTC
size: NA; V: TRBV6-1; D: NA; J: TRBJ1-2; CDR3: CASSPNRDNYGYTF; DNA: TGTGCCAGCAGCCCAAACAGGGACAACTATGGCTACACCTTC
size: many; V: TRBV5-1; D: NA; J: TRBJ2-4; CDR3: CASSLATGSTQNIQYF; DNA: TGCGCCAGCAGCTTGGCCACAGGGAGCACCCAAAACATTCAGTACTTC
size: NA; V: TRBV4-3; D: NA; J: TRBJ1-4; CDR3: CASSHIHGGEVGEKLFF; DNA: TGCGCCAGCAGCCACATCCATGGCGGGGAGGTCGGTGAAAAACTGTTTTTT
size: NA; V: TRBV7-2; D: NA; J: TRBJ1-4; CDR3: CASREDKYGPYNEKLFF; DNA: TGTGCCAGCAGAGAAGATAAGTACGGTCCCTATAATGAAAAACTGTTTTTT
size: NA; V: TRBV6-6; D: NA; J: TRBJ2-7; CDR3: CASSYGSLKFF; DNA: TGTGCCAGCAGTTACGGTTCTTTAAAGTTCTTC
size: few; V: TRBV20-1; D: NA; J: TRBJ2-1; CDR3: CSPGGIGQNYNEQFF; DNA: TGCAGCCCCGGAGGCATAGGACAGAATTACAATGAGCAGTTCTTC